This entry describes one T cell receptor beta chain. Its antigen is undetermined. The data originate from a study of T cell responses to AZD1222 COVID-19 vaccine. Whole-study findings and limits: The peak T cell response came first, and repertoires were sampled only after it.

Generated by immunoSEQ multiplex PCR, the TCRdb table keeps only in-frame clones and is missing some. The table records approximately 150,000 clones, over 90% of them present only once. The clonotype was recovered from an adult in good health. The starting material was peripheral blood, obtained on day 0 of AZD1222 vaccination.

The CDR3 here is CASSLGGDRVRASNQPQHF. The CDR3 DNA reads as TGCGCCAGCAGCTTGGGTGGGGACAGGGTGAGGGCTAGCAATCAGCCCCAGCATTTT. This chain uses TRBV5-1 with TRBJ1-5; TRBD1 matches at 9 bases. Trimming cost V 0 bases and J 0 bases; bases outside gene matches: 10. The CDR3 is 19 residues long. In germline, CDR1 is SGHRS, CDR2 YFSETQ.